This entry lists 4 T cell receptor beta chains sequenced from one sample in a study of cytomegalovirus exposure and HLA in healthy donors. Libraries were prepared by immunoSEQ multiplex PCR; TCRdb keeps only in-frame clonotypes and omits some of them. The sample has around 150,000 clones, 88% seen once; the top ten hold about 2.7%. Input material: PBMCs. The receptors stem from a man between 18 and 35 years old in good health and CMV-seronegative.

This clone came up once. The V call is TRBV27, the J call TRBJ1-5, with unresolved D. Between the trimmed V and J ends, which lost 3 bases and 3 bases, there was a span of 6 bases. CDR3 length: 13 amino acids. Looked up from germline, CDR1 is MNHEY and CDR2 is SMNVEV (reference sequence). Written as DNA, the CDR3 is TGTGCCAGCAGTTTGTCTTACAATCAGCCCCAGCATTTT. It codes for CASSLSYNQPQHF.

The V and J genes are TRBV4-1 and TRBJ1-1; 8 bases match TRBD1. Germline V gives CDR1 MGHRA, CDR2 YSYEKL. The CDR3 totals 15 residues. The V segment lost 8 bases and the J segment 2 bases; nucleotides outside the gene matches: 10. CDR3 in DNA: TGCGCCAGCGGACCGATACAGGGGGGAAACACTGAAGCTTTCTTT. This sequence encodes CASGPIQGGNTEAFF.

The V and J genes are TRBV6-5 and TRBJ2-7; D not certain. The CDR3 contains 11 residues. The germline V and J ends were trimmed by 8 bases and 4 bases, with 9 bases remaining between them. CDR1 and CDR2 from the germline V gene are MNHEY and SVGAGI. CDR3 sequence (DNA): TGTGCCAGCGGCCCGGGTTACGAGCAGTACGTC. Protein: CASGPGYEQYV.

The rearrangement uses TRBV27 and TRBJ1-5, with no clear D. V was trimmed by 3 bases and J by 3 bases, leaving 9 bases between them. CDR1 and CDR2 (germline): MNHEY, SMNVEV (reference sequence). This CDR3 has 14 residues. CDR3 sequence reads: CASSFRLDNQPQHF. The CDR3 DNA reads TGTGCCAGCAGTTTTCGACTAGACAATCAGCCCCAGCATTTT.